A single sample gave rise to the 8 T cell receptor beta chains below, sequenced in a study of type 1 and type 2 diabetes patients. Genomic DNA was the PCR template. Amplification of the beta chain CDR3 used 30 forward and 13 reverse multiplex primers. TCRdb reprocessed the multiplex PCR reads via MiXCR and lists one record per CDR3 protein. The repertoire consists of around 300,000 distinct CDR3 sequences, with 47% occurring once and the leading ten covering 12% to 15%. Material for sequencing was peripheral blood mononuclear cells (PBMCs). All receptors come from a man aged 18 to 30 with type 2 diabetes.

This chain joins TRBV11-2 and TRBJ2-7; 7 positions match TRBD1. The CDR3 covers 16 residues. Germline V CDR1 and CDR2: SGHAT, FQNNGV. After removal of 6 bases from V and 1 base from J, the junction contained 12 bases not matched to a gene. CDR3 protein: CASSSVDGQASYEQYF. CDR3 bases: TGTGCCAGCAGTTCTGTCGATGGACAGGCTTCCTACGAGCAGTACTTC.

CDR3 residues: CASSLDRGGFEQYF. The CDR3 region has the DNA TGTGCCAGCAGCCTAGACAGGGGAGGGTTCGAGCAGTACTTC. The chain has TRBV14 and TRBJ2-7, with a possible D match to TRBD1 (8 bases). This CDR3 has 14 residues. The germline V and J ends were trimmed by 4 bases and 6 bases, with 16 bases remaining between them. Germline-derived CDR1 and CDR2 are SGHDN and FVKESK.

The chain has TRBV7-4 and TRBJ2-5; 9 positions agree with TRBD1. V lost 7 bases, J lost 1 base, and 7 bases stayed unmatched. Germline V gives CDR1 SGHVT, CDR2 SQSDAQ. The CDR3 totals 15 residues. The CDR3 loop is CASTPGQGIQETQYF. The CDR3 DNA follows: TGTGCCAGCACCCCCGGACAGGGGATCCAAGAGACCCAGTACTTC.

This chain links TRBV28 with TRBJ1-5, with D tentatively TRBD1 (6 bases). Trimming cost V 5 bases and J 8 bases, with 7 bases left between them. From germline, CDR1 is MDHEN and CDR2 SYDVKM. The CDR3 totals 11 residues. CDR3 bases: TGTGCCAGCAGTCACAGGGAGCCCCAGCATTTT. Protein sequence: CASSHREPQHF. The complete variable domain, with remaining parts taken from reference TRBV28 and TRBJ1-5, reads DVKVTQSSRYLVKRTGEKVFLECVQDMDHENMFWYRQDPGLGLRLIYFSYDVKMKEKGDIPEGYSVSREKKERFSLILESASTNQTSMYLCASSHREPQHFGDGTRLSIL.

This clonotype came up a few times. This chain joins TRBV12-5 and TRBJ2-1, with 9 positions matching TRBD1. CDR3 length equals 14 residues. Looked up from germline, CDR1 is LGHNT and CDR2 is FRNRAP. Trimming took 6 bases from V and 5 from J; bases not matched to a gene: 5. Written as DNA, the CDR3 is TGTGCTAGTGGCTTGACAGGGGGTAACAATGAGCAGTTCTTC. It specifies CASGLTGGNNEQFF.

The CDR3 loop is CASILLPSVQETQYF. DNA for the CDR3: TGTGCCAGCATCCTCCTGCCTAGCGTGCAAGAGACCCAGTACTTC. The chain carries TRBV2 and TRBJ2-5; weak D call: TRBD2 (6 bases). The germline V gene has CDR1 SNHLY and CDR2 FYNNEI. The CDR3 loop spans 15 amino acids. The ends were cut back, 7 bases at V and 2 bases at J, with 17 bases in the middle.

This clonotype was seen only a few times. This rearrangement joins TRBV20-1 to TRBJ2-1; D gene uncertain. The germline V gene encodes CDR1 DFQATT and CDR2 SNEGSKA (reference sequence). There are 12 residues in the CDR3. V was trimmed by 6 bases and J by 6 bases, leaving 12 bases between them. CDR3 loop: CSAMTGRNEQFF. The CDR3 DNA follows: TGCAGTGCCATGACCGGGCGCAATGAGCAGTTCTTC.

The chain joins TRBV12-3 or TRBV12-4 to TRBJ2-6; D remains unclear. The CDR3 loop spans 16 amino acids. Trimming cost V 1 base and J 2 bases, with 9 bases left between them. CDR3 region: CASSLGFGAGANVLTF. CDR3 nucleotide sequence: TGTGCCAGCAGTTTAGGGTTTGGCGCTGGGGCCAACGTCCTGACTTTC.